This T cell receptor beta chain was obtained from a study of beta chain features in type 1 diabetes. Study conclusions and caveats: Across all four CD4+ subsets, people with type 1 diabetes showed modestly shorter TCRB CDR3s.

Expressed TCRB transcripts got sequenced, as all isolated RNA was reverse transcribed. TCRdb's copy holds only in-frame clones and misses some; the assay was immunoSEQ multiplex PCR. This table has a few hundred thousand clones, over 8.5% appearing once. V lost 3 bases and J lost 6, with 5 bases in between. Germline loops: CDR1 DFQATT, CDR2 SNEGSKA (reference sequence). The CDR3 extends over 11 amino acids. This clone has more than one count but fewer than ten. Its antigen is not identified. Input material: central memory CD4+ T cells from blood. V is TRBV20-1 and J is TRBJ1-4; D unclear. This clonotype was sampled from a man aged 25 to 40 with type 1 diabetes. CDR3 region: CSARPDEKLFF. Written as DNA, the CDR3 is TGCAGTGCTAGGCCAGATGAAAAACTGTTTTTT.